Reported below is one TCR beta chain. The source of the sample is a study of CD8 T cells in Susac syndrome. The CDR3 runs to 14 residues. Germline V CDR1 and CDR2: KGHSH, LQKENI. Losses at the gene ends were 6 bases for V and 4 bases for J; bases not matched to a gene: 4. The RNA, about 0.45 to 1 ug, was put through reverse transcription using random hexamers. From the immunoSEQ multiplex PCR reads, TCRdb called clonotypes with MiXCR, one entry per CDR3 protein. In the table there are approximately 230,000 distinct CDR3 sequences, 80% to 95% of which are singletons. The sequencing sample was made of CD4+ T cells from PBMCs. The clonotype originates from a human donor with multiple sclerosis. The chain has TRBV18 and TRBJ2-7; 12 bases agree with TRBD2. The CDR3 here is CASSPTSGGYEQYF. In DNA form, the CDR3 reads TGTGCCAGCTCCCCGACTAGCGGGGGTTACGAGCAGTACTTC.